The 25 T cell receptor beta chains in this list originate from one sample, sequenced in a study of blood T cell repertoires in COVID-19. Some clones are missing from TCRdb's copy, which holds only in-frame ones; the method was immunoSEQ multiplex PCR. The data contain about 200,000 clones, roughly four fifths of them singletons. Source material: PBMCs or T cells enriched from blood (not recorded which). These receptor sequences come from a man aged 35-49 years who had recovered from COVID-19.

In DNA, the CDR3 is TGTGCCAGCAGTTTTTTGGGGGCAGGGAGCTACACCTTC. It codes for CASSFLGAGSYTF. V and J are TRBV27 and TRBJ1-2, with D tentatively TRBD1 (6 bases). Trimming pared 3 bases from V and 9 bases from J, leaving 14 bases between. CDR3 length equals 13 residues. The germline CDR1 and CDR2 sequences are MNHEY and SMNVEV (reference sequence).

This clone was detected a few times. This chain uses TRBV19 with TRBJ1-2; TRBD1 might be the D (6 bases). There are 16 residues in the CDR3. Germline V lookup: CDR1 LNHDA, CDR2 SQIVND (reference sequence). V shed 5 bases and J shed 4 bases, with 20 bases lying between them. The CDR3 nucleotides are TGTGCCAGTAGTCCCGACCCACAGGGTTTAACCTATGGCTACACCTTC. Translated, it gives CASSPDPQGLTYGYTF.

The CDR3 region has the DNA TGCGCCAGCAGCACTACGGCCGGGGATCCCTCCAATGAGCAGTTCTTC. Translating gives CASSTTAGDPSNEQFF. This rearrangement joins TRBV5-1 to TRBJ2-1; the D gene is possibly TRBD2 (5 bases). V lost 4 bases and J 6 bases, leaving 20 bases between the germline ends. The CDR3 extends over 16 amino acids. Germline V gene sequence: CDR1 SGHRS, CDR2 YFSETQ.

This clone has more than one count but fewer than ten. The CDR3 is CSGTTNSYEQYF. In DNA, the CDR3 is TGCAGCGGGACTACTAATTCCTACGAGCAGTACTTC. This rearrangement joins TRBV29-1 to TRBJ2-7; a possible D gene is TRBD2 (6 bases). Trimming took off 7 bases at V and 1 base at J, with 11 bases between the two ends. CDR1 and CDR2 (germline): SQVTM, ANQGSEA. The CDR3 has 12 amino acids.

This clone was recorded once. J is TRBJ2-1 and V is TRBV6-2 or TRBV6-3; 7 positions agree with TRBD2. The CDR3 is made up of 15 amino acids. The V and J ends lost 0 bases and 7 bases, in that order; junction bases with no gene match: 6. The germline gives CDR1 MNHEY, CDR2 SVGEGT. The CDR3 nucleotides read TGTGCCAGCAGTTACTCGGCGGGAGTGGTGAATGAGCAGTTCTTC. This codes for CASSYSAGVVNEQFF.

The gene calls are TRBV10-1 and TRBJ1-1; tentatively, D is TRBD1 (6 bases). This CDR3 contains 12 residues. Germline assignment: CDR1 WNHNN and CDR2 SYGVQD (reference sequence). Trimming pared 11 bases from V and 4 bases from J, leaving 14 bases between. The DNA of the CDR3 is TGCGCCGAGTGGGGGCAAGTCACTGAAGCTTTCTTT. Translation: CAEWGQVTEAFF.

The chain combines TRBV4-1 with TRBJ2-7, with 7 bases that match TRBD2. The ends lost 2 bases at V and 3 bases at J; junction bases unmatched: 7. From germline, CDR1 is MGHRA and CDR2 YSYEKL. The CDR3 loop spans 15 amino acids. The CDR3 is CASSQFAGAYYEQYF. The DNA for the CDR3 is TGCGCCAGCAGCCAATTCGCGGGAGCATACTACGAGCAGTACTTC.

The rearrangement uses TRBV7-7 and TRBJ2-1; TRBD2 is a possible D gene (6 bases). V was trimmed by 2 bases and J by 5 bases, leaving 13 bases between them. This CDR3 is 15 amino acids long. In germline, CDR1 is SSHAT, CDR2 FNYEAQ (reference sequence). The CDR3 reads CASSLSATRNNEQFF. CDR3 nucleotide sequence: TGTGCCAGCAGCTTAAGTGCGACTAGAAACAATGAGCAGTTCTTC.

Here the CDR3 reads CASSYTGASGELFF. The CDR3 coding sequence is TGTGCCAGCAGTTATACAGGGGCCTCCGGGGAGCTGTTTTTT. The chain couples TRBV11-2 to TRBJ2-2, with 7 bases that match TRBD1. Germline V CDR1 and CDR2: SGHAT, FQNNGV. V trimming: 6 bases; J trimming: 6 bases; junction bases outside the gene matches: 7. This CDR3 has 14 residues.

The chain links TRBV28 to TRBJ1-5; D not resolved. Germline V gene lookup returns CDR1 MDHEN and CDR2 SYDVKM. The ends were cut back, 1 base at V and 0 bases at J, with 16 bases in the middle. This CDR3 is built from 18 residues. The CDR3 protein is CASSLFIPGSGSNQPQHF. CDR3 coding DNA: TGTGCCAGCAGTTTATTTATTCCGGGATCGGGTAGCAATCAGCCCCAGCATTTT.

V gene TRBV6-2 or TRBV6-3 combines with J gene TRBJ2-7, with 8 bases identical to TRBD1. Trimming at V came to 2 bases and at J to 3 bases, leaving 6 bases not matched to a gene. Germline V gives CDR1 MNHEY, CDR2 SVGEGT. The length of the CDR3 is 15 residues. CDR3 nucleotide sequence: TGTGCCAGCAGTTACGCGGACAGGGATTTCTACGAGCAGTACGTC. It yields the protein CASSYADRDFYEQYV.

Turning to this clone: Other nucleotide sequences in the sample specify the same CDR3. The rearrangement joins TRBV29-1 to TRBJ1-5; D may be TRBD1 (5 bases). Trimming took off 4 bases at V and 4 bases at J, with 11 bases between the two ends. Germline CDR1 SQVTM, CDR2 ANQGSEA. This CDR3 spans 13 amino acids. As DNA, the CDR3 is TGCAGCGTTGGAGGGGAGGGGAATCAGCCCCAGCATTTT. Protein product: CSVGGEGNQPQHF.

The chain employs TRBV5-1 and TRBJ2-3; perhaps TRBD1 as D (6 bases). This CDR3 contains 16 residues. From germline, CDR1 is SGHRS and CDR2 YFSETQ. V was cut by 4 bases and J by 0 bases, with 15 bases left in between. This CDR3 is CASSLVPQGSTDTQYF. For the CDR3, the DNA is TGCGCCAGCAGCCTCGTGCCACAGGGAAGCACAGATACGCAGTATTTT.

The chain couples TRBV4-1 to TRBJ2-1; no clear D. V was cut by 3 bases and J by 0 bases, with 15 bases left in between. Germline-derived CDR1 and CDR2 are MGHRA and YSYEKL. The CDR3 is 17 residues long. CDR3 nucleotide sequence: TGCGCCAGCAGCCAGAAGGAAAGACTCCGCTCCTACAATGAGCAGTTCTTC. Its translation is CASSQKERLRSYNEQFF.

The chain has TRBV10-3 and TRBJ1-3; TRBD1 matches 7 bases. Germline V gives CDR1 ENHRY, CDR2 SYGVKD. The CDR3 runs to 16 residues. With 5 bases clipped from V and 0 bases from J, the junction kept 7 bases outside the gene matches. The CDR3 DNA follows: TGTGCCATCAGTTCGACAGGGCTGAGCTCTGGAAACACCATATATTTT. Translating gives CAISSTGLSSGNTIYF.

This clone was seen only once. V is TRBV5-4 and J is TRBJ1-3; D possibly corresponds to TRBD1 (5 bases). The CDR3 runs to 15 residues. V was clipped by 0 bases and J by 2 bases, with 9 bases between them. The germline CDR1 and CDR2 sequences are SGHNT and YYREEE (reference sequence). Written as DNA, the CDR3 is TGTGCCAGCAGCTTGGCCCAGGGTGCTGGAAACACCATATATTTT. Its translation: CASSLAQGAGNTIYF.

The rearrangement links TRBV10-3 to TRBJ1-5; a weak D match, TRBD1 (6 bases). This CDR3 comprises 16 residues. CDR1 and CDR2 from the germline V gene are ENHRY and SYGVKD. Deletions cut 3 bases from V and 3 bases from J, with 15 bases between. As DNA, the CDR3 is TGTGCCATCAGTGATCCGACATTGGGACACAATCAGCCCCAGCATTTT. It codes for CAISDPTLGHNQPQHF.

V gene TRBV19 combines with J gene TRBJ2-3; TRBD2 aligns across 13 bases. The junction had 4 bases not matched to a gene; V was cut back by 4 bases and J by 0 bases. The CDR3 runs to 17 residues. CDR1 is LNHDA and CDR2 is SQIVND in the germline V gene (reference sequence). Here the CDR3 reads CASSKLAGGSSTDTQYF. As DNA, the CDR3 is TGTGCCAGTAGTAAACTAGCGGGAGGGTCTAGCACAGATACGCAGTATTTT.

There are a few counts of this clone. The chain is built from TRBV9 and TRBJ2-3; D ambiguous. Germline V CDR1 and CDR2: SGDLS, YYNGEE. The CDR3 is 16 amino acids. V was shortened by 0 bases and J by 9 bases, with 20 bases between the two germline ends. CDR3 nucleotides: TGTGCCAGCAGCGTAGGCGGAGCTCCCTTGGTAGAGACGCAGTATTTT. Its translation: CASSVGGAPLVETQYF. The full variable domain, its missing parts supplied by reference TRBV9 and TRBJ2-3, is DSGVTQTPKHLITATGQRVTLRCSPRSGDLSVYWYQQSLDQGLQFLIQYYNGEERAKGNILERFSAQQFPDLHSELNLSSLELGDSALYFCASSVGGAPLVETQYFGPGTRLTVL.

The rearrangement links TRBV19 to TRBJ2-1; D remains unclear. Trimming took 10 bases from V and 4 from J, leaving 11 bases between them. The CDR3 sequence is 12 residues long. Germline loops: CDR1 LNHDA, CDR2 SQIVND (reference sequence). The CDR3 DNA reads as TGTGCCACCTCTCCCTATTACAATGAGCAGTTCTTC. Translation gives CATSPYYNEQFF.

V and J are TRBV14 and TRBJ1-1; D not resolved. Trimming cost V 1 base and J 5 bases, with 14 bases left between them. Germline CDR1 and CDR2: SGHDN and FVKESK. The CDR3 sequence is 15 residues long. The CDR3 nucleotides read TGTGCCAGCAGCCAAGTAATAGGCCGGAGGACTGAAGCTTTCTTT. This gives the protein CASSQVIGRRTEAFF. Supplemented by reference TRBV14 and TRBJ1-1, the full variable domain reads EAGVTQFPSHSVIEKGQTVTLRCDPISGHDNLYWYRRVMGKEIKFLLHFVKESKQDESGMPNNRFLAERTGGTYSTLKVQPAELEDSGVYFCASSQVIGRRTEAFFGQGTRLTVV.

The CDR3, as DNA: TGTGCCAGCAGCTTAAGTGGGGGGTATCATGAGCAGTTCTTC. Encoded protein: CASSLSGGYHEQFF. The chain combines TRBV7-2 with TRBJ2-1; D might be TRBD2 (6 bases). The germline V gene encodes CDR1 SGHTA and CDR2 FQGNSA. This CDR3 is built from 14 residues. Deletions cut 2 bases from V and 8 bases from J, with 13 bases between.

The chain couples TRBV19 to TRBJ1-5; 12 bases line up with TRBD1. This CDR3 is 16 amino acids long. J was trimmed by 6 bases and V by 4 bases; bases with no gene match: 7. Germline V gene data show CDR1 as LNHDA and CDR2 as SQIVND (reference sequence). CDR3 protein: CASSTLGQGARQPQHF. The CDR3 DNA is TGTGCCAGTAGTACCTTGGGACAGGGGGCACGTCAGCCCCAGCATTTT.

This clone was observed a single time. This chain joins TRBV6-5 and TRBJ2-7; 11 bases line up with TRBD2. The CDR3 extends over 14 amino acids. Germline V gene lookup returns CDR1 MNHEY and CDR2 SVGAGI. The CDR3 coding sequence is TGTGCCAGCAGTTATGAGGCTAGCGGGAGGTATTATAACGTC. Its protein product is CASSYEASGRYYNV.

V gene TRBV2 combines with J gene TRBJ1-1; D perhaps matches TRBD1 (5 bases). Per the germline V gene, CDR1 is SNHLY and CDR2 is FYNNEI. CDR3 length equals 15 residues. Trimming pared 5 bases from V and 1 base from J, leaving 14 bases between. The CDR3 is CASSFSGQPNTEAFF. The CDR3 nucleotides read TGTGCCAGCAGTTTCTCCGGACAACCGAACACTGAAGCTTTCTTT.